This entry lists 16 T cell receptor beta chains sequenced from one sample in a study of T-cell reconstitution after alpha-beta-depleted transplantation in children. Unique molecular identifiers were built into the TCRbeta library. TCRdb reprocessed the PCR reads via MiXCR and lists one record per CDR3 protein. Among 27,000 or so distinct CDR3 sequences, 15% to 20% were seen once, and the ten largest hold 35% to 45%. The starting material was PBMCs, mostly from graft donor cells, obtained 60 days after TCRalphabeta/CD19-depleted stem cell transplant. Receptor source: a male patient aged 2 to 10 who had a stem cell transplant for acute lymphoblastic leukemia, so the T cells may come from the graft donor.

The sample holds many counts of this clonotype. The genes are TRBV4-2 and TRBJ2-7; D is perhaps TRBD2 (6 bases). CDR1 and CDR2 (germline): LGHNA, YNFKEQ. The CDR3 totals 14 residues. Trimming took 3 bases from V and 5 from J, leaving 14 bases between them. The CDR3 protein is CASSQERTIDEQYF. The CDR3 region has the DNA TGTGCCAGCAGCCAGGAACGGACTATTGACGAGCAGTACTTC.

In this sample, this clonotype turned up many times. The V call is TRBV11-2, the J call TRBJ2-7; 9 bases align to TRBD1. The CDR3 spans 16 residues. The germline V gene has CDR1 SGHAT and CDR2 FQNNGV. With V trimmed by 4 bases and J by 5 bases, 12 bases remained unmatched. CDR3 DNA sequence: TGTGCCAGCAGCTCCCCCGGACAGGGGCCTAACCACGAGCAGTACTTC. Protein sequence: CASSSPGQGPNHEQYF.

The J gene is TRBJ2-3, the V gene TRBV6-4; TRBD1 matches 9 bases. Germline V gene lookup returns CDR1 MRHNA and CDR2 SNTAGT. V was pared by 0 bases and J by 4 bases, with 5 bases of the junction left unmatched. This CDR3 has 16 amino acids. The CDR3 DNA is TGTGCCAGCAGTGACTCGTACACAGGGGGCGCAGATACGCAGTATTTT. Its translation is CASSDSYTGGADTQYF.

This clonotype was counted a few times. The chain joins TRBV7-6 to TRBJ2-3, with D unclear. This CDR3 region has 17 residues. The V end lost 5 bases, the J end lost 7 bases, and 25 bases lay between the germline ends. CDR1 and CDR2 (germline): SGHVS, FNYEAQ. The CDR3 is CASSHALRVARTYTQYF. The CDR3 bases are TGTGCCAGCAGCCATGCCCTTAGAGTAGCCCGAACCTATACGCAGTATTTT.

The V call is TRBV12-3 or TRBV12-4, the J call TRBJ2-4; no firm D call. This CDR3 has 17 residues. V lost 3 bases to trimming and J lost 0 bases, with 15 bases between them. The CDR3 nucleotides read TGTGCCAGCAGTTTGGGTTCCGATACGAAAGCCAAAAACATTCAGTACTTC. This codes for CASSLGSDTKAKNIQYF.

This clonotype came up a few times. The gene calls are TRBV20-1 and TRBJ1-2; D possibly corresponds to TRBD1 (5 bases). The CDR3 spans 11 residues. Trimming stripped 3 bases from V and 5 bases from J, with 7 bases between. Germline assignment: CDR1 DFQATT and CDR2 SNEGSKA (reference sequence). CDR3 nucleotides: TGCAGTGCTAGGACAGTATATGGCTACACCTTC. Its protein is CSARTVYGYTF.

This clonotype has a handful of counts. V gene TRBV7-9 combines with J gene TRBJ2-2; 9 nucleotides line up with TRBD1. Germline values: CDR1 SEHNR, CDR2 FQNEAQ (reference sequence). V lost 8 bases and J lost 3; bases outside the gene matches: 7. The CDR3 is 15 residues long. The CDR3 protein is CASSRTGVDTGELFF. The CDR3 nucleotides read TGTGCCAGCTCGAGGACAGGGGTGGACACCGGGGAGCTGTTTTTT.

This clonotype showed up just a few times. This chain uses TRBV28 with TRBJ1-1; 7 bases fit TRBD1. This CDR3 is 16 amino acids long. Germline V gene lookup returns CDR1 MDHEN and CDR2 SYDVKM. V trimming: 7 bases; J trimming: 5 bases; junction bases outside the gene matches: 16. The CDR3 loop reads CASKRGGGAGRTEAFF. As DNA, the CDR3 is TGTGCCAGCAAACGGGGAGGGGGCGCTGGACGAACTGAAGCTTTCTTT.

About this clonotype itself: Possible read error: a much larger clone is one base away. The V call is TRBV9, the J call TRBJ2-4, with 7 bases lining up with TRBD1. The CDR3 is 19 residues long. The germline gives CDR1 SGDLS, CDR2 YYNGEE. This chain's CDR3 is CASSVLQGLFRSSKDIQYF. The CDR3 region has the DNA TGTGCCAGCAGCGTTTTACAGGGGCTATTCCGTTCATCCAAAGACATTCAGTACTTC.

This clonotype was recorded at least ten times. The J gene is TRBJ2-3, the V gene TRBV5-1; TRBD2 matches 8 bases. This CDR3 has 15 amino acids. Germline V gene data show CDR1 as SGHRS and CDR2 as YFSETQ. J lost 2 bases, V lost 1 base, and 3 bases had no gene match. The CDR3 sequence: CASSLNGRATDTQYF. The CDR3, as DNA: TGCGCCAGCAGCTTGAACGGGAGGGCCACAGATACGCAGTATTTT.

This clonotype was seen repeatedly, ten times or more. V is TRBV24-1 and J is TRBJ2-7, with D tentatively TRBD1 or TRBD2 (5 bases each). CDR1 and CDR2 (germline): KGHDR, SFDVKD. This CDR3 contains 14 residues. Trimming pared 4 bases from V and 11 bases from J, leaving 20 bases between. Here the CDR3 reads CATSESGPINREYF. CDR3 coding DNA: TGTGCCACCAGTGAATCGGGACCGATAAACCGAGAGTACTTC.

Within the sample, this clonotype is medium-sized. V gene TRBV10-1 combines with J gene TRBJ2-2; D is unresolved. V was shortened by 5 bases and J by 4 bases, with 5 bases between the two germline ends. The CDR3 runs 12 residues. Germline CDR1 reads WNHNN; CDR2 reads SYGVQD (reference sequence). CDR3 sequence: CASSYSTGELFF. DNA for the CDR3: TGCGCCAGCAGTTACAGCACCGGGGAGCTGTTTTTT.

The table lists this clonotype with a few counts. CDR3 coding DNA: TGTGCCAGCAGTTCAACTCCGGTCTCTGGGTACACCGGGGAGCTGTTTTTT. Encoded protein: CASSSTPVSGYTGELFF. The V and J genes are TRBV7-7 and TRBJ2-2; D unclear. Trimming took 6 bases from V and 3 from J, leaving 20 bases between them. This CDR3 comprises 17 residues. Germline V gene lookup returns CDR1 SSHAT and CDR2 FNYEAQ (reference sequence).

The table lists this clonotype with a few counts. The rearrangement uses TRBV7-8 and TRBJ2-5; D might be TRBD1 (6 bases). This CDR3 spans 16 amino acids. V was cut by 7 bases and J by 5 bases, with 23 bases left in between. CDR1 and CDR2 from the germline V gene are SGHVS and FQNEAQ. The CDR3 sequence: CASISPGWGPGETQYF. In nucleotides, the CDR3 is TGTGCCAGCATCAGCCCTGGTTGGGGGCCTGGGGAGACCCAGTACTTC.

This clonotype was counted a few times. The V and J genes are TRBV6-5 and TRBJ2-2; no reliable D call. The germline gives CDR1 MNHEY, CDR2 SVGAGI. V lost 4 bases, J lost 4 bases, and 10 bases lay in between. This CDR3 spans 14 amino acids. The CDR3 nucleotides read TGTGCCAGCAGTTCCCTAACAGCCACCGGGGAGCTGTTTTTT. Its translation is CASSSLTATGELFF.

This clonotype was counted a few times. CDR3 bases: TGTGCCAGCAGCTTAGCCGGGACTAGGGCGTACAATGAGCAGTTCTTC. This gives the protein CASSLAGTRAYNEQFF. The chain is built from TRBV7-9 and TRBJ2-1; 8 bases are shared with TRBD2. The CDR3 totals 16 residues. V shed 0 bases, J shed 4 bases, and the junction held 5 bases outside the gene matches. CDR1 is SEHNR, CDR2 FQNEAQ, per germline (reference sequence).